These 4 T cell receptor beta chains were sequenced from one sample in a study of blood T cell repertoires in COVID-19. The assay was immunoSEQ multiplex PCR, and TCRdb's table has in-frame clones only and misses some. The table has 250,000 or so clones, around 93% seen once. Source material: PBMCs or T cells enriched from blood (not recorded which). All receptors derive from a human donor in a cohort exposed to, infected with or recovered from COVID-19 (not recorded which). The donor label of this sample is uncertain.

The rearrangement uses TRBV10-3 and TRBJ1-2; no reliable D call. V gave up 3 bases and J gave up 8 bases, with 13 bases separating them. Germline V gene data show CDR1 as ENHRY and CDR2 as SYGVKD. This CDR3 is 13 amino acids long. The CDR3 coding sequence is TGTGCCATCAGTGAAGAAGTCGGGGTCGGCTACACCTTC. It encodes CAISEEVGVGYTF.

The chain combines TRBV5-6 with TRBJ1-5; D is possibly TRBD1 (5 bases). The CDR3 runs to 15 residues. Germline V gives CDR1 SGHDT, CDR2 YYEEEE. V was cut by 4 bases and J by 5 bases, with 16 bases left in between. The CDR3 DNA sequence: TGTGCCAGCAGCCTGGCAGGGAGGGGATATCAGCCCCAGCATTTT. Protein sequence: CASSLAGRGYQPQHF.

The chain is built from TRBV27 and TRBJ2-3, with 12 bases lining up with TRBD2. The V gene end was trimmed by 6 bases and the J gene end by 0 bases; junction bases not matched to a gene: 13. This CDR3 has 19 residues. Germline-derived CDR1 and CDR2 are MNHEY and SMNVEV (reference sequence). The CDR3 spells CASSRGGLAGQPSTDTQYF. The CDR3 bases are TGTGCCAGCAGCCGAGGTGGACTAGCGGGGCAACCTAGCACAGATACGCAGTATTTT.

The gene calls are TRBV7-9 and TRBJ1-1; D is unclear. Germline assignment: CDR1 SEHNR and CDR2 FQNEAQ (reference sequence). This CDR3 is built from 15 residues. Trimming removed 1 base at V and 0 bases at J, with 9 bases between. The CDR3: CASSLGGQMNTEAFF. CDR3 DNA: TGTGCCAGCAGCTTAGGTGGGCAGATGAACACTGAAGCTTTCTTT.